These 7 T cell receptor beta chains were sequenced from one sample in a study of T-cell reconstitution after alpha-beta-depleted transplantation in children. Preparation of the TCRbeta library was carried out with unique molecular identifiers. TCRdb reprocessed the PCR reads with MiXCR, giving one entry per CDR3 protein. Of 550,000 to 800,000 distinct CDR3 sequences in the sample, roughly 13% were seen once. Sequenced here: PBMCs, sampled before TCRalphabeta/CD19-depleted stem cell transplant. These receptors were taken from a girl under 10 years old with congenital amegakaryocytic thrombocytopenia, due to receive a stem cell transplant.

The V and J genes are TRBV7-9 and TRBJ2-5, with D hard to call. The V gene lost 9 bases and the J gene lost 2 bases, with 10 bases spanning the gap. CDR3 length: 12 amino acids. The germline V gene has CDR1 SEHNR and CDR2 FQNEAQ (reference sequence). The CDR3 protein is CASSSWQETQYF. CDR3 nucleotide sequence: TGTGCCAGTAGTTCGTGGCAAGAGACCCAGTACTTC.

At least ten counts were recorded for this clonotype. The chain combines TRBV27 with TRBJ1-1; D is unclear. The CDR3 totals 14 residues. Germline CDR1 MNHEY, CDR2 SMNVEV (reference sequence). V lost 6 bases and J lost 1, with 12 bases in between. CDR3 sequence (DNA): TGTGCCAGCAGCTACGGACGAGGGAACACTGAAGCTTTCTTT. It yields the protein CASSYGRGNTEAFF.

This clonotype came up many times. This chain uses TRBV10-3 with TRBJ2-5, with D unclear. V was pared by 0 bases and J by 5 bases, with 16 bases between. There are 16 residues in the CDR3. Per germline, CDR1 ENHRY and CDR2 SYGVKD. The DNA of the CDR3 is TGTGCCATCAGTGAGTCGATAGATAGGGTCCGGGAGACCCAGTACTTC. It codes for CAISESIDRVRETQYF.

Ten or more counts support this clonotype. V usage is TRBV5-1 and J usage is TRBJ2-7; 9 nucleotides line up with TRBD1. The V segment lost 4 bases and the J segment 4 bases; nucleotides outside the gene matches: 6. This CDR3 has 14 residues. CDR1 is SGHRS and CDR2 is YFSETQ in the germline V gene. The CDR3 spells CASSPRDRVYEQYF. In DNA, the CDR3 is TGCGCCAGCAGCCCACGGGACAGGGTTTACGAGCAGTACTTC.

This clonotype was counted ten times or more. The chain couples TRBV28 to TRBJ1-1; no definite D call. The CDR3 is 15 residues long. Per germline, CDR1 MDHEN and CDR2 SYDVKM. V was trimmed by 5 bases and J by 1 base, leaving 14 bases between them. The CDR3 DNA sequence: TGTGCCAGCAGTCCCCATACAAGTCAGAACACTGAAGCTTTCTTT. This translates into CASSPHTSQNTEAFF.

This clonotype was seen at least ten times. J is TRBJ2-2 and V is TRBV12-3 or TRBV12-4; 7 nucleotides line up with TRBD1. This CDR3 contains 15 residues. V lost 10 bases, J lost 7 bases, and 15 bases stayed unmatched. The CDR3 bases are TGTGCCACCCGAGGGGGCTCATATGACCACGGGGAGCTGTTTTTT. Residues: CATRGGSYDHGELFF.

The chain is built from TRBV7-8 and TRBJ2-1; 9 bases line up with TRBD1. J lost 5 bases, V lost 2 bases, and 4 bases had no gene match. The length of the CDR3 is 15 residues. The germline V gene has CDR1 SGHVS and CDR2 FQNEAQ. In DNA, the CDR3 is TGTGCCAGCAGCTTATACAGGGGGCTGGACAATGAGCAGTTCTTC. Translated: CASSLYRGLDNEQFF. Complete variable domain (other parts from reference TRBV7-8 and TRBJ2-1): GAGVSQSPRYKVAKRGQDVALRCDPISGHVSLFWYQQALGQGPEFLTYFQNEAQLDKSGLPSDRFFAERPEGSVSTLKIQRTQQEDSAVYLCASSLYRGLDNEQFFGPGTRLTVL.